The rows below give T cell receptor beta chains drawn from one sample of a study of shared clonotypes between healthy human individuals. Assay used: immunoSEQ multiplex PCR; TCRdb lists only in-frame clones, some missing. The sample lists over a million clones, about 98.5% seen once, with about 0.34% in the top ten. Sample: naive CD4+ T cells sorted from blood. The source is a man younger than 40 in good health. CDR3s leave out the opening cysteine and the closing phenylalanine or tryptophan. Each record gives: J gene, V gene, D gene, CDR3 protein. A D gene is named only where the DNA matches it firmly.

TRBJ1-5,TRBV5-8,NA,ASSRRVGSPGNQPQH
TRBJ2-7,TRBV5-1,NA,ASSLEQGFEQY
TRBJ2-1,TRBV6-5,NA,ASSPGTGAWEQF
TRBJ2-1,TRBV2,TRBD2,ASSLTSGLSYNEQF
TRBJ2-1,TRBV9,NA,ASSRAANEQF
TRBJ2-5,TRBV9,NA,ASSVGPASETQY
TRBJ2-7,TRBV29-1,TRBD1,SVEQGVYEQY
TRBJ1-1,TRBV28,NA,ASSLSWGGMNTEAF
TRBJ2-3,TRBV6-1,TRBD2,ASSELAGGADTQY
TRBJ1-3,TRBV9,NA,ASSGGNTIY
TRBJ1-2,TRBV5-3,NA,ARSEDWEFPRGYT
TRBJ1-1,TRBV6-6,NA,ASRTDGNTEAF
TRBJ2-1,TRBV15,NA,ATSLPAVNEQF
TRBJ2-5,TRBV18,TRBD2,ASSPLSGIRETQY
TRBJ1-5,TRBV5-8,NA,ASSLAGLNQPQH
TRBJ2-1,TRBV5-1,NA,ASSPGLRPTMYNEQF
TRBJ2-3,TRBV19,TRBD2,ASSIWGGRSTDTQY
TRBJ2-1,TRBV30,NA,ACLPNEQF
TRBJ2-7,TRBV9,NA,ASSVVASSAEQY
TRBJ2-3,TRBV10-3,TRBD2,AIRTSADTQY
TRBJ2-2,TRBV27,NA,ASSLSHMTLNTGELF
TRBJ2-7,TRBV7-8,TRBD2,ASTQRRLAGSREQY
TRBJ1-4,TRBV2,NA,ASSELAGAFEKLF
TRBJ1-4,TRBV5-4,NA,ASSPRFGGPNEKLF
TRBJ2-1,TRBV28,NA,ASQGTPDNEQF